A selection of T cell receptor beta chains follows, all from one sample in a study of T cells after yellow fever vaccination. TCRdb re-called the 5' RACE reads with MiXCR, one entry per CDR3 protein. This sample has about 340,000 distinct CDR3 sequences, with around an eighth found just once. The material was CD4+ T cells sorted from PBMCs, obtained 15 days after the yellow fever booster vaccination. These receptors all stem from a man aged 18-30 years who received the YFV17D yellow fever vaccine. CDR3s include the opening cysteine and the closing phenylalanine or tryptophan. The order of the fields is J gene, V gene, CDR3 protein.

>TRBJ2-2|TRBV3-1
CASSGRYTGELFF
>TRBJ2-7|TRBV6-2/TRBV6-3
CASSRQTYEQYF
>TRBJ1-1|TRBV6-2/TRBV6-3
CASTQGSEAFF
>TRBJ1-1|TRBV6-5
CASSYSYKVGEFEAFF
>TRBJ1-3|TRBV12-3/TRBV12-4
CASSLYGDTIYF
>TRBJ2-3|TRBV20-1
CSASSDTDTQYF
>TRBJ1-6|TRBV6-5
CATNREPTLSSPLHF
>TRBJ1-6|TRBV6-5
CASSYSRSRVDSPLHF
>TRBJ2-5|TRBV12-3/TRBV12-4
CASRAGLAGKETQYF
>TRBJ1-2|TRBV5-1
CASRTRREDGYTF